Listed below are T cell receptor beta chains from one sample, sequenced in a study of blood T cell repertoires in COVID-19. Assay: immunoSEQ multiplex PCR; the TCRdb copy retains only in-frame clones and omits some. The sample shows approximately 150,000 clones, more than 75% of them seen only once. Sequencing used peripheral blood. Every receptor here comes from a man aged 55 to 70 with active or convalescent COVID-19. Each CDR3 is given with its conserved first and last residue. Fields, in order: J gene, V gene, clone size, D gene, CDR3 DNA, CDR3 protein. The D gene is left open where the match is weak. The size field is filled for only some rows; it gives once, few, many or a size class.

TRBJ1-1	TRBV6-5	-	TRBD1	TGTGCCAGCACGAGGACAGGAGGAAACACTGAAGCTTTCTTT	CASTRTGGNTEAFF
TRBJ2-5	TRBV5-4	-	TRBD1	TGTGCCAGCAGCTCGACAGGGGCCCAAGAGACCCAGTACTTC	CASSSTGAQETQYF
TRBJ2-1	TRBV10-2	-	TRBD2	TGCGCCAGCAGCCCCGAACTAGCGGGAGGACTCCATGAGCAGTTCTTC	CASSPELAGGLHEQFF
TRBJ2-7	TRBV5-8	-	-	TGTGCCAGCAGCTATGGACTCTCCTTC	CASSYGLSF
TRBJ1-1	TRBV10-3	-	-	TGTGCCATCAGCACAGGGAACACTGAAGCTTTCTTT	CAISTGNTEAFF
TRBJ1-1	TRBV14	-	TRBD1	TGTGCCAGCAGCCAACCTGGGACAGCCCGTGAAGCTTTCTTT	CASSQPGTAREAFF
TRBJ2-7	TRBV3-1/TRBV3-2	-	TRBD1	TGTGCCAGCAGCCAAGCACCGGGACAGGGGTTCGAGCAGTACTTC	CASSQAPGQGFEQYF
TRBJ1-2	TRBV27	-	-	TGTGCCAGCAGCCATAGGGGGGGCGGAGGGGGCTACACCTTC	CASSHRGGGGGYTF
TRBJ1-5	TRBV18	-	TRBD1	TGTGCCAGCTCCACGGACAGGACTCAGCCCCAGCATTTT	CASSTDRTQPQHF
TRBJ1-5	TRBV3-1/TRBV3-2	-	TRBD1	TGTGCCAGCAGCCGGGGACAGGGTCAACAGCCCCAGCATTTT	CASSRGQGQQPQHF
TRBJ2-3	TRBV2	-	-	TGTGCCAGCGCGGTCGAAAGCACAGATACGCAGTATTTT	CASAVESTDTQYF
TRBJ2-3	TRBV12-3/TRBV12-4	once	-	TGTGCCAGCAGCCGGGACTTCACAGATACGCAGTATTTT	CASSRDFTDTQYF
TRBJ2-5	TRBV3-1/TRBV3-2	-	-	TGTGCCAGCAGCCTCGGGCAGGGTCGCCAAGAGACCCAGTACTTC	CASSLGQGRQETQYF
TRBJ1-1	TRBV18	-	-	TGTGCCAGCTCACCGACAGAGAACACTGAAGCTTTCTTT	CASSPTENTEAFF
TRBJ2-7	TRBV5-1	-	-	TGCGCCAGCAGCTCGAGCGGAACCTACGAGCAGTACTTC	CASSSSGTYEQYF
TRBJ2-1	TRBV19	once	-	TGTGCCAGCCACGACGGGGATACGAACTCCTACAATGAGCAGTTCTTC	CASHDGDTNSYNEQFF
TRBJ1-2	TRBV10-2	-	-	TGCGCCAGCAGTGAGTCGTGGGGCCCTGGAGGCTACACCTTC	CASSESWGPGGYTF
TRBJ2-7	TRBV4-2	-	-	TGTGCCAGCAGCCAAGATCGGGCAGGGGACACCATCTCCTACGAGCAGTACTTC	CASSQDRAGDTISYEQYF
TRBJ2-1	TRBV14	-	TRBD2	TGTGCCAGCAGCCGGCCGGGAGGTTTCTACAATGAGCAGTTCTTC	CASSRPGGFYNEQFF
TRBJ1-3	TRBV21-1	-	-	TGTGCCAGCAGCAAAGTAGTGACAGGTGCTGCTGGCTCTGGAAACACCATATATTTT	CASSKVVTGAAGSGNTIYF
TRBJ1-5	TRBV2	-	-	TGTGCCAGCGGGCGGGGGGCCACCAATCAGCCCCAGCATTTT	CASGRGATNQPQHF
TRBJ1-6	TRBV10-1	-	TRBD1	TGCGCCAGCAGTGATCGACAGGGAGGTAATTCACCCCTCCACTTT	CASSDRQGGNSPLHF
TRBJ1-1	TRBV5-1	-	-	TGCGCCAGCAGCTTGGGAGGGGGTACAGGGCCGAACACTGAAGCTTTCTTT	CASSLGGGTGPNTEAFF
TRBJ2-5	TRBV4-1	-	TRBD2	TGCGCCAGCAGCCAAGATTCGGGACTAGCGGAGCAAGAGACCCAGTACTTC	CASSQDSGLAEQETQYF
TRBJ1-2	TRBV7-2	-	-	TGTGCCAGCAGCTTATTGTCAGGGCTCCAACTTTATGGCTACACCTTC	CASSLLSGLQLYGYTF
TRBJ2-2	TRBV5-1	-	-	TGCGCCAGCAGCTTGGTACCCCAGGGGGGCCACGGGGAGCTGTTTTTT	CASSLVPQGGHGELFF
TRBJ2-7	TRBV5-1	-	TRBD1	TGCGCCAGCAGCGTCGACAGGGCATTATACGAGCAGTACTTC	CASSVDRALYEQYF
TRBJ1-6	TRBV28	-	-	TGTGCCAGCAGTGCTCCACAGGGAGTTGGAAATTCACCCCTCCACTTT	CASSAPQGVGNSPLHF
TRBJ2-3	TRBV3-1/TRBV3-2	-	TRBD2	TGTGCCAGCAGCCAAGAAGTGTCTAGCGGGAGGATAGATACGCAGTATTTT	CASSQEVSSGRIDTQYF
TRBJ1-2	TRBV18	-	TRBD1	TGTGCCAGCTCACCTTCGGACAGGCGTTTTAACTATGGCTACACCTTC	CASSPSDRRFNYGYTF
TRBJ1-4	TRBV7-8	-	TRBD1	TGTGCCAGCAACCAAGGACAGGGTCCAACTAATGAAAAACTGTTTTTT	CASNQGQGPTNEKLFF
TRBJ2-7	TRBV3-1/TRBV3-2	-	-	TGTGCCAGCAGCCAATACGGGCAGGGTCAACTCTACGAGCAGTACTTC	CASSQYGQGQLYEQYF
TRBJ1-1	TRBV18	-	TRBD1	TGTGCCAGCTCAACAGGGGTAACTGAAGCTTTCTTT	CASSTGVTEAFF
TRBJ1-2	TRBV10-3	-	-	TGTGCCATCAGTGGGGCAGGGGCCTATGGCTACACCTTC	CAISGAGAYGYTF
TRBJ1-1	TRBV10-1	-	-	TGCGCCAGCAGTGAGTCGAGCTCCAGGGGGAACACTGAAGCTTTCTTT	CASSESSSRGNTEAFF
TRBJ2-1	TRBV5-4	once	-	TGTGCCAGCAGCTTGGACAGGGCTCCTCTCTACAATGAGCAGTTCTTC	CASSLDRAPLYNEQFF
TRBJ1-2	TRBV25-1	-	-	TGTGCCAGCAGTGAATATCACTCAGGGAACTATGGCTACACCTTC	CASSEYHSGNYGYTF
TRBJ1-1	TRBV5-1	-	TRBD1	TGCGCCAGCAGCGGCGGACAGGGACTCACTGAAGCTTTCTTT	CASSGGQGLTEAFF
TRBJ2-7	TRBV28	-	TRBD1	TGTGCCAGCATAGGACAGGGGGCGCCCACCTACGAGCAGTACTTC	CASIGQGAPTYEQYF
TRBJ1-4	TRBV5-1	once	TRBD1	TGCGCCAGCAGCTTATGGGGGACAGGGGAGGAAAAACTGTTTTTT	CASSLWGTGEEKLFF
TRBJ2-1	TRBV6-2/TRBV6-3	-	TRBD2	TGTGCCAGCAGTTACCGGAGCGGGACCTACAATGAGCAGTTCTTC	CASSYRSGTYNEQFF
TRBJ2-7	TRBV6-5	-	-	TGTGCCAGCAGTTACTCGAAAGGGGGGGATTACGAGCAGTACTTC	CASSYSKGGDYEQYF
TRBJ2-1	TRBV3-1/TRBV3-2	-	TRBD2	TGTGCCAGCAGCCAAATGACTAGCGGGAGGGTAAATGAGCAGTTCTTC	CASSQMTSGRVNEQFF
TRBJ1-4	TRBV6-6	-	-	TGTGCCAGCAGATCCCAGGGGATGAGTGAAAAACTGTTTTTT	CASRSQGMSEKLFF
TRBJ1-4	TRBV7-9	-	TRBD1	TGTGCCAGCAGCTTTGGGACAGGGGTTGAAAAACTGTTTTTT	CASSFGTGVEKLFF
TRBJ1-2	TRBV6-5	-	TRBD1	TGTGCCAGCAGAGGGACAGGGGCTAACTATGGCTACACCTTC	CASRGTGANYGYTF
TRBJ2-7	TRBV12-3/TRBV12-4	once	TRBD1	TGTGCCAGCCGGGACAGGTTCTCCTACGAGCAGTACTTC	CASRDRFSYEQYF
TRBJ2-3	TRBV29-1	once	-	TGCAGCGTTGGTCTCAGGGGCGCATTAACAGATACGCAGTATTTT	CSVGLRGALTDTQYF
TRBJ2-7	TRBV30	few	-	TGTGCCTGGAGTGTGAGGGGACTTTACGAGCAGTACTTC	CAWSVRGLYEQYF
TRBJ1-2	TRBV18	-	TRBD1	TGTGCCAGCTCACCATACCAGGGGGACTATGGCTACACCTTC	CASSPYQGDYGYTF
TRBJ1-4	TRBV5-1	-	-	TGCGCCAGCAGCTTGGCCAGAGGACAAGGTTCGGGTGAAAAACTGTTTTTT	CASSLARGQGSGEKLFF
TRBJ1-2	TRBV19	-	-	TGTGCCAGTAGTACCCGGACTGAGAACTATGGCTACACCTTC	CASSTRTENYGYTF
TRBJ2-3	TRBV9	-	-	TGTGCCAGCAGCGTAGCTCAGGGTTCATGGGATACGCAGTATTTT	CASSVAQGSWDTQYF
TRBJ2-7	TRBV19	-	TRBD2	TGTGCCAGTAGTCCCGCCGGACTAGCGTCCTACGAGCAGTACTTC	CASSPAGLASYEQYF
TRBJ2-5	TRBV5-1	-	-	TGCGCCAGCAGCTTGTCAGGGTCCAAATCCAGGGAGACCCAGTACTTC	CASSLSGSKSRETQYF
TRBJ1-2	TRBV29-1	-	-	TGCAGCGCCATTCAGGCTAACTATGGCTACACCTTC	CSAIQANYGYTF
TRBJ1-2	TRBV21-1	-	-	TGTGCCAGCAGCAAAACCCCGGGACAGGGGCGTCAAGCTAACTATGGCTACACCTTC	CASSKTPGQGRQANYGYTF